The source of this TCR beta chain is a study of CD8+ T cells in alopecia areata. General study results and limits: Numerous expanded lesional clones remained in scalp and blood during tofacitinib. Significant decreases in scalp clonality and expanded CD8+ clones followed tofacitinib treatment.

Specified treatment: oral pan-JAK inhibitor, 5-10 mg twice daily. In regard to this clone: The antigen is unknown.

Trimming left V 2 bases short and J 8 bases short, with 18 bases between. CDR3 length equals 15 residues. Germline V gene data show CDR1 as MNHNS and CDR2 as SASEGT. Extraction of RNA preceded its reverse transcription into cDNA, which served as the sequencing template. Sequencing was performed with immunoSEQ multiplex PCR; in TCRdb, only in-frame clones are kept and a portion is missing. Counted here are about 120,000 clones, about half occurring once; the ten biggest clones make up roughly 0.5%. This chain connects TRBV6-1 to TRBJ1-2, with D possibly being TRBD1 (6 bases). This receptor was taken from a human donor with alopecia areata. The specimen comprised CD4+ T cells sorted from blood, sampled at week 4, from a patient treated with tofacitinib. The CDR3 region is CASSESLGGPGGYTF. For the CDR3, the DNA is TGTGCCAGCAGTGAAAGTCTAGGGGGGCCGGGCGGCTACACCTTC.